This entry features one TCR beta chain sequence. Its antigen is still unknown. Noted time point: after neoadjuvant nivolumab, at surgical resection. Blood cells were analyzed directly, without culture or expansion. These data come from a study of neoadjuvant anti-PD-1 for oral cavity cancer. At the level of the study: Before surgery, most patients got three to four biweekly 3 mg/kg nivolumab doses. Patients without progression got a fourth dose around day 43. Overall study findings and caveats: PBMC Gini-index clonality exceeded responders' in non-responders post-nivolumab.

The repertoire was sequenced with immunoSEQ multiplex PCR; TCRdb's copy has only in-frame clones and lacks some. Among 11,000 to 15,000 clones listed, around 70% were seen once. The germline CDR1 and CDR2 sequences are SGHRS and YFSETQ. The CDR3 runs 14 residues. The ends were cut back, 5 bases at V and 3 bases at J, with 14 bases in the middle. This material consisted of PBMCs, taken after nivolumab (anti-PD-1) treatment. The chain couples TRBV5-1 to TRBJ2-5, with a possible D match to TRBD1 (6 bases). The TCR originated in a person between 40 and 85 years old with oral cavity squamous cell carcinoma. The CDR3 bases are TGCGCCAGCAGTCATATCTACAGGGAAGAGACCCAGTACTTC. Translation: CASSHIYREETQYF.